This T cell receptor beta chain was captured in a study of technical replicates of blood from several donors. Germline V gene data show CDR1 as MNHEY and CDR2 as SMNVEV (reference sequence). V lost 6 bases and J lost 3, with 30 bases in between. The CDR3 length is 19 residues. The data were produced by immunoSEQ multiplex PCR, yet TCRdb's version contains in-frame clones alone and is incomplete. The data show 75,000 or so clones, with about 95% seen just once and roughly 0.24% held by the top ten. The chain links TRBV27 to TRBJ2-7; D is perhaps TRBD1 (6 bases). The source material was T cells isolated from PBMCs. This sequence originates from a human donor in good health. The DNA for the CDR3 is TGTGCCAGCAGCCCGATGGCCTTTCGGGACAAACAAAAAATCTACGAGCAGTACTTC. It translates to CASSPMAFRDKQKIYEQYF.